Detailed here is one T cell receptor beta chain. This sample was included in a study of OX40 agonist ivuxolimab in advanced cancers. Some clones are missing from TCRdb's copy, which holds only in-frame ones; the method was immunoSEQ multiplex PCR. The table lists 20,000 to 25,000 clones, about four fifths of them singletons. CDR3 length: 14 amino acids. The V and J ends lost 8 bases and 1 base, in that order; junction bases with no gene match: 8. Per germline, CDR1 MGHRA and CDR2 YSYEKL. The source material was CD4+ or CD8+ T cells sorted from blood, sampled in a trial of the OX40 agonist ivuxolimab. The clonotype comes from an adult with an advanced solid tumor such as melanoma, head and neck, liver or kidney cancer. V is TRBV4-1 and J is TRBJ2-7; 7 nucleotides agree with TRBD1. In nucleotides, the CDR3 is TGCGCCAGCGCCGACAGGGTGAGGTCCTACGAGCAGTACTTC. The encoded protein is CASADRVRSYEQYF.